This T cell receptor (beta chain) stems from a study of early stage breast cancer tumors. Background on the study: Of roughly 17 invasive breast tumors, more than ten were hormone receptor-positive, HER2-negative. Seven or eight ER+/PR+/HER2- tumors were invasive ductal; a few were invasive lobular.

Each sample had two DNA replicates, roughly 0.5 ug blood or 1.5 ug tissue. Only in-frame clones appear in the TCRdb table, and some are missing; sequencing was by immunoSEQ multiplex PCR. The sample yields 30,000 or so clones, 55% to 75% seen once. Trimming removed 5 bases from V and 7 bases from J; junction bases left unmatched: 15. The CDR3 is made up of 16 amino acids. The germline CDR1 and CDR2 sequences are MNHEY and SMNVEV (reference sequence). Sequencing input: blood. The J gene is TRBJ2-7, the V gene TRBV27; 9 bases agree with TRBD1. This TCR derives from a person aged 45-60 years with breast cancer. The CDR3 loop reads CASSPLGVGQGNEQYF. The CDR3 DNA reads TGTGCCAGCAGTCCCTTGGGGGTGGGACAGGGTAATGAGCAGTACTTC.